This TCR beta chain comes out of a study of cytomegalovirus exposure and HLA in healthy donors (TCRdb year 2017). Turning to the overall study: An earlier analysis of 587 of the donors reported roughly 300 Gb of sequence data and 120 million or so unique TCR beta sequences from roughly 200 million T cells. High-throughput TCR immunosequencing, statistical association of individual TCRs with disease status, and machine learning were combined to predict cytomegalovirus infection status. All discovery cohort repertoires had been generated using a single sequencing platform. Rather than drawing on any new phenotypic data, the later analysis identified candidate immune exposures from TCR beta sequences and the way those sequences occurred across donors. The genetic ancestry cluster associated with self-reported Caucasian donors included approximately 85% of the 300 to 450 genotyped donors. The T cell repertoires of some 670 subjects were profiled by immunosequencing and related to cytomegalovirus serostatus. In addition to the first cohort of around 670 subjects, a separate validation cohort of about 120 different subjects was used. Among roughly 400 genotyped donors of the cohort, an average of approximately 230,000 unique TCR beta nucleotide sequences were sequenced per donor, around 18% of them non-productive. The number of donors typed differed by locus, with 629-630 for A, B, C, DRB1 and DQB1, approximately 500 for DQA1, 606 for DPA1, and some 450 for DPB1. Donor age, sex, ethnicity and CMV serostatus were compiled alongside the repertoire data. The aim of the study was to test whether cataloging public T cell receptors could identify signatures of past pathogen exposure. An earlier analysis of around 580 of the donors used high-throughput TCR beta sequencing to judge whether each TCR beta V gene segment behaved as functional or pseudogenic. Around 330 gigabases of sequencing data and roughly 81 million unique TCR sequences made up an early release that covered approximately 650 HLA-typed donors. Because of strong linkage in the cohort, roughly five DR-DQ haplotypes were treated as single units for association and clustering. A later genetic analysis used genome-wide SNP genotypes for about three fifths of the 666 donors, treating that subset as a discovery cohort. Both class I and class II loci were covered by HLA typing, at four-digit resolution. To study patterns of TCR occurrence, a later analysis re-analyzed previously published TCR beta repertoires from 600 to 750 donors and added high-resolution HLA genotyping.

From a lookup of the germline V gene, CDR1 and CDR2 are SGHTA and FQGTGA. Here V drops 3 bases and J drops 7 bases, and the junction holds 9 bases not matched to any gene. Measured from the cysteine to the phenylalanine, the CDR3 is 16 residues long. The read is trimmed to its CDR3 DNA, 48 bases read in frame from base 1. Libraries were built with the immunoSEQ multiplex PCR assay. For the multiplex PCR, a mixture combining 60 forward primers for TCR Vbeta segments and 13 reverse primers for TCR Jbeta segments was used. Amplification of the CDR3 region of rearranged TCR beta genes was performed with a multiplex PCR assay on genomic DNA. The Illumina HiSeq System was used to sequence the amplified TCR beta libraries as 87-base-pair reads. Per the original workflow: Across the 500 to 750 repertoires, a later analysis counted some 81 million unique TCR beta chains, roughly 11 million of which were shared by at least two donors. A nearest-neighbor algorithm error-corrected the raw reads and collapsed the reads into unique sequences, merging closely related sequences to remove PCR and sequencing errors. V, D and J gene segments were assigned by aligning CDR3 sequences to IMGT reference sequences. Each retained sequence needed at least a six-nucleotide match to both a V gene segment and a J gene segment. Rearrangements were called productive when the CDR3 lacked stop codons and stayed in frame with V and J; all others were non-productive. CDR3 was defined by IMGT convention, running from the second conserved V-encoded cysteine to the conserved J-encoded phenylalanine. The earlier analysis of roughly 590 of the donors excluded sequences that lacked an unambiguous match to a single V gene segment. An earlier analysis of 587 of the donors called V segments functional above 56.7% productive rearrangements and segregating when the between-donor standard deviation exceeded 5%. A statistical classification framework was built for diagnosing cytomegalovirus status from the catalog of TCR beta chain sequences. A later analysis assigned V and J genes by comparing TCR nucleotide sequences with IMGT/GENE-DB human TR gene sequences. In a later analysis, CDR3 sequences and most-parsimonious VDJ recombination scenarios were assigned using the TCRdist pipeline. In a later analysis, each TCR beta chain was defined by its CDR3 amino acid sequence together with its V-gene family, and reads lacking a unique V-gene family were excluded. To address suspected cross-contamination and a sequencing artifact, a later analysis removed roughly 580 highly shared, low-generation-probability nucleotide sequences. A later analysis calculated a clonal expansion index for each public chain from normalized within-repertoire ranks of inferred template counts. In a later analysis, generation probabilities were computed with a VDJ recombination model fitted to out-of-frame rearrangements, and the resulting probabilities were checked against IGoR. A later analysis scored TCR-TCR, TCR-HLA and TCR-CMV co-occurrence with hypergeometric tests, applying a repertoire-size bias correction to TCR pairs. A later analysis estimated false discovery rates by permuting HLA or CMV assignments 20 times. A later analysis grouped co-occurring TCRs with DBSCAN, adding TCRdist sequence similarity when clustering within HLA-allele-positive subsets. For co-occurrence clustering, repertoires with fewer than 30,000 or more than 120,000 public chains were excluded, along with about five repertoires with anomalous nucleotide sharing. TCRdb limited this immuneACCESS table to in-frame rearrangements with V and J called. A share of clones is missing; checked studies link under half to unresolved V genes, and the rest is unexplained. That table is the source of V, J and clone size, and D and trimming were worked out from the DNA. For this sample the table gives roughly 130,000 clones, of which about three quarters were detected only once. The biggest ten clones account for approximately 1.2% of the sample.

Points the paper makes about the study in general: Most TCR sequences were observed very rarely across donors, whereas some public TCRs were present in many individuals. Three of the identified cytomegalovirus-associated TCR beta chains were confirmed in vitro to be specific for cytomegalovirus antigens. In both the original and validation cohorts, the classifier was reported to diagnose cytomegalovirus status with high specificity and sensitivity. The authors suggested that the approach could potentially be generalized to other disease states and immunological phenotypes. A cluster of highly shared sequence variants was judged likely to represent a technical artifact of the sequencing pipeline. An association between a missense DCLRE1C variant and V-gene and J-gene trimming of TCR beta chains was found in a later genetic analysis and replicated in an independent cohort. According to a later analysis, parvovirus B19, influenza, CMV and Epstein-Barr virus appeared linked to several top co-occurrence clusters. In a later analysis, 16,951 TCR beta sequences were associated with specific HLA alleles at a false discovery rate of 0.05. In the study, 150 to 200 TCR beta chains were listed as associated with cytomegalovirus. A later genetic analysis reported fewer N-insertions in productive TCRs among donors in an Asian-associated ancestry cluster than the roughly 650-donor mean. In a later analysis, TCR association rates were found to vary across HLA loci, with the most associated TCRs seen for DRB1 alleles and the fewest for HLA-C alleles. An earlier analysis of roughly 570 of the donors showed that most TCR beta V segments appeared in productive rearrangements either about 87% or about 30% of the time, which broadly matched IMGT annotations. The presence/absence analyses assumed that sequencing depth was roughly uniform across donors, and that assumption may not be true. The earlier analysis of approximately 540 of the donors excluded some 15 rarely observed V segments, including chromosome 9 orphons, because counts were too low. The 87-base-pair reads could not distinguish some IMGT-functional V segments, including TRBV6-2 and TRBV6-3, so those segments were excluded. In a later analysis, HLA-associated TCR beta chains showed more clonal expansion and lower generation probabilities than non-associated chains that were equally common. A further reported finding was that TCR beta sequences accurately predicted the HLA-A and HLA-B alleles for most subjects in the first cohort. Correlated functional status among segregating V segments might reflect linkage disequilibrium, but an unknown experimental factor could not be ruled out. According to a later analysis, most CMV-associated TCR beta chains appeared to be HLA-restricted, and the HLA associations seemed to be driven largely by CMV exposure. Assigning TCR associations to individual alleles was difficult when HLA alleles, especially DR and DQ, strongly co-occurred. In this cohort, only TCR beta chains were sequenced, and detectable features were limited by the absence of alpha or paired-chain data. For the cohort, immune exposure information was limited to CMV serostatus. Because HLA typing was unavailable for some donors at each locus, only the typed subset was used in association tests.

As for this clone: The antigen this receptor binds is unknown. Base qualities are not at hand, and no much larger clone is one base apart.

The cohort consisted of hundreds of healthy bone marrow donors. All cohort members were sampled while nominally healthy, although unrecorded immune exposures were likely present. The donor was CMV seropositive and belonged to the group of 250 to 300 seropositive cohort members. Every donor gave a peripheral blood sample, and the peripheral blood mononuclear cells from that sample were used for TCR beta sequencing. The Qiagen DNeasy Blood Extraction Kit was used to extract genomic DNA from the blood cell samples. The sample comprised PBMCs. This receptor was taken from a male donor in good health and CMV-seropositive. The chain employs TRBV7-3 and TRBJ2-1; TRBD2 agrees with 10 junctional bases. The DNA is TGTGCCAGCAGCTTCACCGGGACTAGCGCCCTTAATGAGCAGTTCTTC. Its protein is CASSFTGTSALNEQFF.